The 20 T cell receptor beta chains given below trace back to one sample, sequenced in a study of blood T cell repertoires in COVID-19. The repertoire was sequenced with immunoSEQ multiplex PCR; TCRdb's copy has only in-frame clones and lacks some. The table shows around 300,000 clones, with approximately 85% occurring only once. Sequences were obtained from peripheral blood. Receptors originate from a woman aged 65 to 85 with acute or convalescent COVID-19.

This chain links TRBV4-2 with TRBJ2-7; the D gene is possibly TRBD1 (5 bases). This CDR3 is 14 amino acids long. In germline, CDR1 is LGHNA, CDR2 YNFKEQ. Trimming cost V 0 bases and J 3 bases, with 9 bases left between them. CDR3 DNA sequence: TGTGCCAGCAGCCAAGATGGCAGGGACTACGAGCAGTACTTC. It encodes CASSQDGRDYEQYF.

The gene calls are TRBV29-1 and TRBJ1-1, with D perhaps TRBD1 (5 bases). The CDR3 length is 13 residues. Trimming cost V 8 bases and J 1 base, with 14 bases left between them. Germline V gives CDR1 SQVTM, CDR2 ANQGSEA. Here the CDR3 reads CSSRGVGNTEAFF. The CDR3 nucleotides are TGCAGCTCCCGGGGGGTAGGGAACACTGAAGCTTTCTTT.

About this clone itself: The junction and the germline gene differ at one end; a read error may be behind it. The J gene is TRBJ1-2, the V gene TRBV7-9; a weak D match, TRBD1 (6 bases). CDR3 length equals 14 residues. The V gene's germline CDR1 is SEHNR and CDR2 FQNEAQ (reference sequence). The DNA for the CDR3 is TGTGCCAGCAGTTTAGAGGGGCGGACAGCCCTTACGATCTTC. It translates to CASSLEGRTALTIF. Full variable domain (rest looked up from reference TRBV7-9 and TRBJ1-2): DTGVSQNPRHKITKRGQNVTFRCDPISEHNRLYWYRQTLGQGPEFLTYFQNEAQLEKSRLLSDRFSAERPKGSFSTLEIQRTEQGDSAMYLCASSLEGRTALTIFGSGTRLTVV.

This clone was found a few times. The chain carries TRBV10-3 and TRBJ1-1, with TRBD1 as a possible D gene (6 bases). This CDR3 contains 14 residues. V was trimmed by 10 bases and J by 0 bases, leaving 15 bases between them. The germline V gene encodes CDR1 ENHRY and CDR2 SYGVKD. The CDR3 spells CATLGGAMNTEAFF. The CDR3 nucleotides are TGTGCCACCCTCGGGGGGGCGATGAACACTGAAGCTTTCTTT.

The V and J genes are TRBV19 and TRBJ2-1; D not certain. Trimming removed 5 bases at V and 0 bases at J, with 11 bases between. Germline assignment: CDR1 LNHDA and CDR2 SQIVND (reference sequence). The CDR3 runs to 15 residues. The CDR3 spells CASSPRHRSYNEQFF. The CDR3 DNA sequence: TGTGCCAGTAGTCCCAGGCATCGCTCCTACAATGAGCAGTTCTTC.

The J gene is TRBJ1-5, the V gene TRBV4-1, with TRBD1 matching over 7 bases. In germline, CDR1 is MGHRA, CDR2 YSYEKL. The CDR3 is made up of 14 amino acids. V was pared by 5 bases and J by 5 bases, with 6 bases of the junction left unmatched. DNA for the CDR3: TGCGCCAGCAGCTGGACAGGAGCTGATCAGCCCCAGCATTTT. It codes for CASSWTGADQPQHF.

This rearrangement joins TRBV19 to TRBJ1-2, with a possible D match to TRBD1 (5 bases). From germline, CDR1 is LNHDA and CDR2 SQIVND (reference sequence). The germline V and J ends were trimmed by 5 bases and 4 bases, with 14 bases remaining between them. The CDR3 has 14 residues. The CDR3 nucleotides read TGTGCCAGTAGTGATGCGGGGCTTATCTATGGCTACACCTTC. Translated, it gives CASSDAGLIYGYTF.

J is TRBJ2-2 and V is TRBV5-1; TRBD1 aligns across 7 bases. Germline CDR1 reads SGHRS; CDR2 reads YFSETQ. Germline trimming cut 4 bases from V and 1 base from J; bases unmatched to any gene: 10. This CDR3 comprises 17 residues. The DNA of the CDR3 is TGCGCCAGCAGCCCCCGTCCGGACAGGAGGAACACCGGGGAGCTGTTTTTT. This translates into CASSPRPDRRNTGELFF.

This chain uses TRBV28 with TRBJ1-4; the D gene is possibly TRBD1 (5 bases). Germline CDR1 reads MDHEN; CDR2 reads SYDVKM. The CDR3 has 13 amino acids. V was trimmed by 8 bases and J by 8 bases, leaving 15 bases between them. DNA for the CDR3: TGTGCCAGCCGCCTGGGGGGAGGGGAAAAACTGTTTTTT. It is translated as CASRLGGGEKLFF.

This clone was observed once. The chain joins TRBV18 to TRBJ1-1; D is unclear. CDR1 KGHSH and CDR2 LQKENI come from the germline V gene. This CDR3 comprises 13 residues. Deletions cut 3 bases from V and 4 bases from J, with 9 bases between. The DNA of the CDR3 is TGTGCCAGCTCACCGACGGGGATCACTGAAGCTTTCTTT. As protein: CASSPTGITEAFF.

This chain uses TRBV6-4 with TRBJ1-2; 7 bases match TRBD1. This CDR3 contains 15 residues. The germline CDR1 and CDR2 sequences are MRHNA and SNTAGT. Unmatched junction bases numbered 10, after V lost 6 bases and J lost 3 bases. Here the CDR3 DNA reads TGTGCCAGCAGGTATGGTGCAGGGGGAGACTATGGCTACACCTTC. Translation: CASRYGAGGDYGYTF.

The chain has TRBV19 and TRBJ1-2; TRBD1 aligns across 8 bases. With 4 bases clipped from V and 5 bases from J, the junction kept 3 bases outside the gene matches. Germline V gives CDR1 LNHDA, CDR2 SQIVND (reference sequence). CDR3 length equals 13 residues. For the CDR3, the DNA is TGTGCCAGTAGTACTCGACAGGGGTATGGCTACACCTTC. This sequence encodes CASSTRQGYGYTF.

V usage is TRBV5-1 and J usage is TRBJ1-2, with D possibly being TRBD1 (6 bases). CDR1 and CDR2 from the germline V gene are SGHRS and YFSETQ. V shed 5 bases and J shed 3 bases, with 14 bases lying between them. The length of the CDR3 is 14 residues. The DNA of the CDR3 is TGCGCCAGCAGGGCAGGGGACATAGACTATGGCTACACCTTC. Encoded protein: CASRAGDIDYGYTF.

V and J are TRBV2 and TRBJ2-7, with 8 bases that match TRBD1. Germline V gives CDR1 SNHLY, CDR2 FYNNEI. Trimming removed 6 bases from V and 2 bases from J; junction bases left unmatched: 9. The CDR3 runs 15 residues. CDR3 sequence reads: CASRAQGDRTYEQYF. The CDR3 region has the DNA TGTGCCAGCAGGGCCCAAGGGGACAGGACCTACGAGCAGTACTTC.

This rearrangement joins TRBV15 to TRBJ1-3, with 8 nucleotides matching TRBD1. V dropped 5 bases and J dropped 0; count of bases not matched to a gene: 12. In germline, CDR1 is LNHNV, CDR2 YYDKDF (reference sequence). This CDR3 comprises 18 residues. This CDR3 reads CATSRRDRLQLSGNTIYF. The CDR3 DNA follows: TGTGCCACCAGCCGCCGGGACAGGCTCCAACTCTCTGGAAACACCATATATTTT.

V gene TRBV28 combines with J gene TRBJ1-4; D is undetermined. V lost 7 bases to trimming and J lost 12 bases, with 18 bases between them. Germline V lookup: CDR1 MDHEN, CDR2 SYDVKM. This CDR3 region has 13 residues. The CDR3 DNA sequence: TGTGCCAGCACCTTCGGTGGTGGGGAGGAACTGTTTTTT. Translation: CASTFGGGEELFF.

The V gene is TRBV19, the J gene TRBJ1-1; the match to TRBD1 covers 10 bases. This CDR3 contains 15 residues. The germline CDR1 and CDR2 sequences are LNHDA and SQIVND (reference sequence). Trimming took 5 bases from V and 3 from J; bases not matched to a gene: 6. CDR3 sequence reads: CASSRQGAGDTEAFF. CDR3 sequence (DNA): TGTGCCAGTAGTCGACAGGGGGCGGGGGACACTGAAGCTTTCTTT.

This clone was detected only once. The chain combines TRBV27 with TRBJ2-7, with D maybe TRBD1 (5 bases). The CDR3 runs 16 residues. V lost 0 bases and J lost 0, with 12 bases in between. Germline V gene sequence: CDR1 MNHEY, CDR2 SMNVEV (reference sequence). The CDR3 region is CASSLSSAGISYEQYF. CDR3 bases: TGTGCCAGCAGTTTATCGAGTGCAGGGATCTCCTACGAGCAGTACTTC.

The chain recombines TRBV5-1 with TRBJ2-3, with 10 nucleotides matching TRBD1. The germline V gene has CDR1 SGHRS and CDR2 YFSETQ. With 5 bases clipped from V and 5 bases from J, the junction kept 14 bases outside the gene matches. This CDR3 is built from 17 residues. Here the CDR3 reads CASRRAWDRGGLDTQYF. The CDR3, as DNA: TGCGCCAGCAGACGTGCATGGGACAGGGGAGGATTAGATACGCAGTATTTT.

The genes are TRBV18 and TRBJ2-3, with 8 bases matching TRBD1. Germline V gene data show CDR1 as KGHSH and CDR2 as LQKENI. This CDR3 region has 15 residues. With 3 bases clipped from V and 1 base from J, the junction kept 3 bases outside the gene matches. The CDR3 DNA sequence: TGTGCCAGCTCACCGGGGGACAGGCGCACAGATACGCAGTATTTT. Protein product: CASSPGDRRTDTQYF.